The rows below give T cell receptor beta chains drawn from one sample of a study of blood T cell repertoires in COVID-19. The table came from immunoSEQ multiplex PCR; TCRdb's copy has only in-frame clones and leaves some out. In the table there are 250,000 or so clones, around 89% of which are singletons. Sequenced material: peripheral blood. These receptors all come from a man in his thirties or forties with COVID-19, enrolled during active disease. Both conserved end residues are part of each CDR3. The D gene is left open where the match is weak. Expanded clones are given a class, and other clones once, few, many or no size at all.

V,size,D,J,CDR3,DNA
TRBV9,.,TRBD1,TRBJ2-2,CASSSRTGENTGELFF,TGTGCCAGCAGCTCGCGGACAGGCGAGAACACCGGGGAGCTGTTTTTT
TRBV5-8,once,TRBD1,TRBJ2-7,CASSLARNRGLF,TGTGCCAGCAGCTTGGCCCGGAACAGGGGGCTCTTC
TRBV7-2,.,TRBD1,TRBJ1-3,CASSPGTENTIYF,TGTGCCAGCAGCCCCGGGACAGAGAACACCATATATTTT
TRBV19,.,.,TRBJ1-2,CASSIGPTGYGYTF,TGTGCCAGTAGTATAGGGCCTACAGGCTATGGCTACACCTTC
TRBV7-9,.,.,TRBJ1-1,CASSLSENTEAFF,TGTGCCAGCAGCTTGAGTGAAAACACTGAAGCTTTCTTT
TRBV15,.,.,TRBJ1-6,CATSRDRNSNSPLHF,TGTGCCACCAGCAGAGATCGTAATTCTAATTCACCCCTCCACTTT
TRBV19,.,TRBD2,TRBJ2-1,CASSKQGLAGSDEQFF,TGTGCCAGTAGTAAACAAGGACTAGCGGGATCGGATGAGCAGTTCTTC
TRBV5-6,.,.,TRBJ1-6,CASSFLHTGIGSPLHF,TGTGCCAGCAGCTTCCTACATACAGGGATTGGTTCACCCCTCCACTTT
TRBV6-5,.,.,TRBJ1-1,CASSYRARVNTEAFF,TGTGCCAGCAGTTACAGGGCCAGGGTGAACACTGAAGCTTTCTTT
TRBV6-1,.,.,TRBJ2-2,CASSELVAAANTGELFF,TGTGCCAGCAGTGAACTGGTAGCGGCCGCGAACACCGGGGAGCTGTTTTTT
TRBV21-1,.,.,TRBJ2-3,CASSKAAGEYLTDTQYF,TGTGCCAGCAGCAAAGCGGCAGGGGAGTACCTCACAGATACGCAGTATTTT
TRBV2,.,.,TRBJ1-3,CASTRGGWGNTIYF,TGTGCCAGCACCCGAGGGGGATGGGGAAACACCATATATTTT
TRBV28,.,TRBD2,TRBJ2-7,CASSGGTYEQYF,TGTGCCAGTTCGGGGGGTACCTACGAGCAGTACTTC
TRBV7-2,.,.,TRBJ2-1,CASSLNWRGVSNEQFF,TGTGCCAGCAGCTTAAATTGGCGTGGAGTGAGCAATGAGCAGTTCTTC
TRBV10-3,.,TRBD1,TRBJ1-2,CAIAAGTGGGYGYTF,TGTGCCATCGCCGCCGGGACAGGGGGCGGCTATGGCTACACCTTC
TRBV25-1,.,.,TRBJ2-3,CASSEPRDMGYGTDTQYF,TGTGCCAGCAGTGAACCCCGGGACATGGGATATGGCACAGATACGCAGTATTTT
TRBV19,.,.,TRBJ2-1,CASSMGNAGNNEQFF,TGTGCCAGTAGTATGGGGAACGCGGGAAACAATGAGCAGTTCTTC
TRBV19,.,.,TRBJ1-1,CACRGLLNTEAFF,TGTGCCTGTCGAGGGCTCTTGAACACTGAAGCTTTCTTT
TRBV7-2,.,.,TRBJ1-3,CASSLAGSSGNTIYF,TGTGCCAGCAGCTTAGCGGGGAGCTCTGGAAACACCATATATTTT
TRBV5-8,.,TRBD1,TRBJ2-2,CASSRGTAPTGELFF,TGTGCCAGCAGCAGGGGGACAGCGCCCACCGGGGAGCTGTTTTTT
TRBV7-2,.,TRBD1,TRBJ1-1,CASSNQQGATEAFF,TGTGCCAGCAGCAACCAACAGGGGGCAACTGAAGCTTTCTTT
TRBV6-1,.,TRBD1,TRBJ1-6,CASSDSTGTGNSPLHF,TGTGCCAGCAGTGATTCTACCGGGACAGGGAACTCACCCCTCCACTTT
TRBV4-3,.,TRBD1,TRBJ2-1,CASSQDQTGGLSYNEQFF,TGCGCCAGCAGCCAAGATCAGACAGGGGGCTTGTCCTACAATGAGCAGTTCTTC